Listed here are 20 T cell receptor beta chains from one sample, sequenced in a study of T cell responses to AZD1222 COVID-19 vaccine. Profiled with immunoSEQ multiplex PCR; TCRdb holds only in-frame clones, not every one. The sample lists roughly 130,000 clones; 88% were seen once. The specimen comprised peripheral blood, sampled on day 0 of AZD1222 vaccination. The origin of the receptors is an adult in good health.

The CDR3 DNA sequence: TGTGCCAGCAGCCTTCGCCCGGGGACTGCTTCTGAAGCTTTCTTT. It encodes CASSLRPGTASEAFF. The chain carries TRBV3-1 (or the pseudogene TRBV3-2) and TRBJ1-1, with D perhaps TRBD1 (5 bases). Germline values: CDR1 LGHDT, CDR2 YNNKEL (reference sequence). The V gene lost 4 bases and the J gene lost 6 bases, with 18 bases spanning the gap. CDR3 length: 15 amino acids.

The V gene is TRBV5-4, the J gene TRBJ2-4, with 9 bases identical to TRBD2. Per the germline V gene, CDR1 is SGHNT and CDR2 is YYREEE (reference sequence). Trimming removed 4 bases from V and 12 bases from J; junction bases left unmatched: 11. CDR3 length: 14 residues. The CDR3 spells CASSPAASGDNQYF. CDR3 nucleotides: TGTGCCAGCAGCCCGGCGGCTAGCGGGGATAATCAGTACTTC.

This chain uses TRBV18 with TRBJ2-7; no clear D. The V and J ends lost 5 bases and 0 bases respectively, with 8 bases between them. Germline V lookup: CDR1 KGHSH, CDR2 LQKENI. The CDR3 extends over 13 amino acids. CDR3 amino acids: CASSTDSSYEQYF. CDR3 coding DNA: TGTGCCAGCTCAACGGATTCCTCCTACGAGCAGTACTTC.

The CDR3 nucleotides read TGCGCCAGCAGCCCGACTAGCGGCCAAGAGACCCAGTACTTC. It specifies CASSPTSGQETQYF. The genes are TRBV4-3 and TRBJ2-5; 9 bases agree with TRBD2. The germline gives CDR1 LGHNA, CDR2 YSLEER. The CDR3 contains 14 residues. Losses at the gene ends were 4 bases for V and 1 base for J; bases not matched to a gene: 1.

Only one count was recorded for this clone. The genes are TRBV5-1 and TRBJ1-2, with 10 bases lining up with TRBD1. The CDR3 covers 13 residues. V shed 5 bases, J shed 7 bases, and the junction held 5 bases outside the gene matches. Germline assignment: CDR1 SGHRS and CDR2 YFSETQ. CDR3 amino acids: CASRPTGGSGYTF. In DNA form, the CDR3 reads TGCGCCAGCAGACCGACAGGGGGCAGTGGCTACACCTTC. Drawing the rest from reference TRBV5-1 and TRBJ1-2, the complete variable domain is KAGVTQTPRYLIKTRGQQVTLSCSPISGHRSVSWYQQTPGQGLQFLFEYFSETQRNKGNFPGRFSGRQFSNSRSEMNVSTLELGDSALYLCASRPTGGSGYTFGSGTRLTVV.

The chain links TRBV30 to TRBJ1-2; D is undetermined. Germline lookup yields CDR1 GTSNPN and CDR2 SVGIG (reference sequence). The length of the CDR3 is 13 residues. The V gene lost 4 bases and the J gene lost 8 bases, with 17 bases spanning the gap. This CDR3 is CAWTAPGTRGYTF. The CDR3 bases are TGTGCCTGGACCGCACCCGGTACTCGGGGCTACACCTTC.

CDR3 region: CASRRDRGNQPQHF. As DNA, the CDR3 is TGTGCCAGTAGGAGGGACAGGGGAAATCAGCCCCAGCATTTT. J is TRBJ1-5 and V is TRBV19, with 10 bases aligning to TRBD1. The trim removed 6 bases at V and 4 bases at J, leaving 3 bases unmatched. The CDR3 contains 14 residues. Germline CDR1 reads LNHDA; CDR2 reads SQIVND (reference sequence).

The chain joins TRBV5-1 to TRBJ2-7; TRBD2 matches at 10 bases. The CDR3 length is 16 residues. Germline V lookup: CDR1 SGHRS, CDR2 YFSETQ. The J segment lost 4 bases and the V segment lost 5 bases, leaving 12 bases of the junction unmatched. DNA for the CDR3: TGCGCCAGCAGTTTTCCTCTAGCGGGAGATCCATACGAGCAGTACTTC. Amino acids: CASSFPLAGDPYEQYF.

The rearrangement uses TRBV4-1 and TRBJ2-5, with D perhaps being TRBD1 or TRBD2 (5 bases each). Per the germline V gene, CDR1 is MGHRA and CDR2 is YSYEKL. V lost 1 base and J lost 1, with 10 bases in between. There are 15 residues in the CDR3. As DNA, the CDR3 is TGCGCCAGCAGCCAAGTGTCGAGGGGCCAAGAGACCCAGTACTTC. It codes for CASSQVSRGQETQYF.

The V call is TRBV5-6, the J call TRBJ1-5, with D tentatively TRBD1 (6 bases). V gave up 3 bases and J gave up 7 bases, with 20 bases separating them. Germline V CDR1 and CDR2: SGHDT, YYEEEE. This CDR3 is built from 16 residues. The CDR3 loop reads CASSYQQGGHLQPQHF. Written as DNA, the CDR3 is TGTGCCAGCAGCTACCAACAGGGAGGACATTTGCAGCCCCAGCATTTT.

The chain couples TRBV7-8 to TRBJ2-2; 8 bases are shared with TRBD1. Germline loops: CDR1 SGHVS, CDR2 FQNEAQ. The CDR3 is 17 amino acids. Losses at the gene ends were 1 base for V and 7 bases for J; bases not matched to a gene: 11. The CDR3 loop reads CASSLGRAGGSNGELFF. In nucleotides, the CDR3 is TGTGCCAGCAGCTTAGGCAGGGCAGGGGGCTCTAACGGGGAGCTGTTTTTT.

The chain employs TRBV29-1 and TRBJ2-5; maybe TRBD1 (5 bases). Germline V CDR1 and CDR2: SQVTM, ANQGSEA. This CDR3 contains 12 residues. Trimming pared 7 bases from V and 1 base from J, leaving 10 bases between. The DNA of the CDR3 is TGCAGCGCACCCCAGGGCCAAGAGACCCAGTACTTC. Its protein product is CSAPQGQETQYF. Full variable domain (outside the CDR3, taken from reference TRBV29-1 and TRBJ2-5): SAVISQKPSRDICQRGTSLTIQCQVDSQVTMMFWYRQQPGQSLTLIATANQGSEATYESGFVIDKFPISRPNLTFSTLTVSNMSPEDSSIYLCSAPQGQETQYFGPGTRLLVL.

This chain joins TRBV23-1 and TRBJ2-1; maybe TRBD1 (5 bases). TRBV23-1 is labeled an ORF, and its function is uncertain. The CDR3 loop spans 15 amino acids. The V end lost 6 bases, the J end lost 5 bases, and 17 bases lay between the germline ends. The CDR3 region is CASSHIGGANNEQFF. CDR3 nucleotide sequence: TGCGCCAGCAGCCACATTGGTGGGGCGAACAATGAGCAGTTCTTC.

This chain links TRBV5-1 with TRBJ1-4; TRBD1 matches 10 bases. The J segment lost 7 bases and the V segment lost 4 bases, leaving 4 bases of the junction unmatched. The CDR3 has 14 residues. The germline gives CDR1 SGHRS, CDR2 YFSETQ. The CDR3 nucleotides are TGCGCCAGCAGCCCGGGGACAGGGGCTGAAAAACTGTTTTTT. It encodes CASSPGTGAEKLFF.

Written as DNA, the CDR3 is TGTGCCAGTAGCTCTGGGGCTCCAACCATATATTTT. Protein product: CASSSGAPTIYF. The chain uses TRBV19 and TRBJ1-3; possibly TRBD1 for D (5 bases). The V end lost 6 bases, the J end lost 10 bases, and 13 bases lay between the germline ends. The CDR3 covers 12 residues. The V gene's germline CDR1 is LNHDA and CDR2 SQIVND (reference sequence).

The genes are TRBV5-1 and TRBJ2-6, with D perhaps assigned TRBD1 or TRBD2 (5 bases each). The CDR3 loop spans 17 amino acids. CDR1 SGHRS and CDR2 YFSETQ come from the germline V gene. Between the trimmed V and J ends, which lost 0 bases and 0 bases, there was a span of 10 bases. The CDR3 bases are TGCGCCAGCAGCTTGGGAGGGGAAAGCTCTGGGGCCAACGTCCTGACTTTC. Its translation: CASSLGGESSGANVLTF.

The CDR3 DNA reads TGCAGTGCTAGTGTCGGTGAGACCCAGTACTTC. Its protein product is CSASVGETQYF. The V call is TRBV20-1, the J call TRBJ2-5; D uncertain. V was shortened by 3 bases and J by 5 bases, with 7 bases between the two germline ends. From germline, CDR1 is DFQATT and CDR2 SNEGSKA (reference sequence). The CDR3 length is 11 residues.

CDR3 DNA sequence: TGCAGTGCTAGTCCAGGGGGAGGTGGCTACACCTTC. Amino acid sequence: CSASPGGGGYTF. The genes are TRBV20-1 and TRBJ1-2, with 7 positions matching TRBD1. The CDR3 is made up of 12 amino acids. CDR1 is DFQATT and CDR2 is SNEGSKA in the germline V gene (reference sequence). V was clipped by 3 bases and J by 7 bases; unmatched bases: 5.

This clone was seen a single time. The chain has TRBV9 and TRBJ2-2; maybe TRBD1 (5 bases). V was cut by 1 base and J by 5 bases, with 12 bases left in between. The CDR3 has 15 amino acids. Germline lookup yields CDR1 SGDLS and CDR2 YYNGEE. The CDR3 here is CASSVSSGWTGELFF. CDR3 DNA: TGTGCCAGCAGCGTATCGTCAGGGTGGACCGGGGAGCTGTTTTTT.

This clone was found once. This chain uses TRBV19 with TRBJ2-3, with TRBD1 matching over 7 bases. The germline V gene encodes CDR1 LNHDA and CDR2 SQIVND (reference sequence). This CDR3 region has 15 residues. V gave up 6 bases and J gave up 0 bases; unmatched junction bases: 6. CDR3 sequence reads: CASSQTGSSTDTQYF. CDR3 DNA: TGTGCCAGTAGCCAGACAGGGAGTAGCACAGATACGCAGTATTTT. Looking up the rest from reference TRBV19 and TRBJ2-3 gives the full variable domain: DGGITQSPKYLFRKEGQNVTLSCEQNLNHDAMYWYRQDPGQGLRLIYYSQIVNDFQKGDIAEGYSVSREKKESFPLTVTSAQKNPTAFYLCASSQTGSSTDTQYFGPGTRLTVL.